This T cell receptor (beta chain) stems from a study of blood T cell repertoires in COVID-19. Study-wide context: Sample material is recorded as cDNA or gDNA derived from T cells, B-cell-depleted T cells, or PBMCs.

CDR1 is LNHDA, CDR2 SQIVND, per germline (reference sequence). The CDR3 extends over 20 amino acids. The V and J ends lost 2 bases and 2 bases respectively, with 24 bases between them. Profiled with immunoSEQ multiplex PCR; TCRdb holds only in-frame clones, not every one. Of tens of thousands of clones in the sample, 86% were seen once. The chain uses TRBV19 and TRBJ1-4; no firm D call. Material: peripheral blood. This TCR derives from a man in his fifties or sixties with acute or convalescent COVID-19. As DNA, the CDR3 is TGTGCCAGTAGTATAAGATCGCTCGGAGGGAGTAGTGCGACTAATGAAAAACTGTTTTTT. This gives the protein CASSIRSLGGSSATNEKLFF.